This T cell receptor (beta chain) derives from a study of blood T cells in healthy people across ages. Using a J-beta primer mix together with a sample-barcoded 5' primer, a second PCR was run for about 6 to 12 cycles. In TCRdb, the 5' RACE reads were re-called with MiXCR into one record per CDR3 protein. The sample includes fewer than 800,000 distinct CDR3 sequences, about 52% of them seen just once. Trimming removed 6 bases from V and 7 bases from J, with 13 bases in between. This CDR3 has 12 amino acids. Germline CDR1 DFQATT, CDR2 SNEGSKA (reference sequence). This sequence was found in a woman aged 55 to 70 in good health. This rearrangement joins TRBV20-1 to TRBJ2-1, with a possible D match to TRBD2 (5 bases). Sequencing input: blood. CDR3 residues: CSARARWNEQFF. In nucleotides, the CDR3 is TGCAGTGCGCGGGCTAGATGGAATGAGCAGTTCTTC.